What follows describes a single TCR beta chain. Germline loops: CDR1 MDHEN, CDR2 SYDVKM. This CDR3 has 17 amino acids. Unmatched junction bases numbered 11, after V lost 7 bases and J lost 0 bases. Libraries were prepared by immunoSEQ multiplex PCR; TCRdb keeps only in-frame clonotypes and omits some of them. The data hold tens of thousands of clones, with roughly 86% observed a single time. This sample is drawn from a study of blood T cell repertoires in COVID-19. In the study overall: From the United States, Italy and Spain came samples of acute and convalescent COVID-19.

Sequencing input: peripheral blood. The TCR originated in a man aged 45-65 years with acute or convalescent COVID-19. V gene TRBV28 combines with J gene TRBJ2-1; 8 nucleotides match TRBD2. The CDR3 loop is CASIDGGSGISYNEQFF. The CDR3 nucleotides are TGTGCCAGCATAGACGGTGGTAGCGGGATCTCCTACAATGAGCAGTTCTTC.